This TCR beta chain stems from a study of T-cell memory formation after mild COVID-19. Study-wide results and caveats: Later expanders leaned toward CD4+, whereas clones contracting from day 15 to 85 were balanced CD4/CD8. What remained unconfirmed was the SARS-CoV-2 specificity of second-wave clones peaking on day 37.

CDR1 and CDR2 from the germline V gene are LGHDT and YNNKEL (reference sequence). The CDR3 is made up of 16 amino acids. V lost 0 bases and J lost 2, with 11 bases in between. This clonotype was seen a few times. The antigen is unknown. Constant-segment-primed 5'RACE gave TCR alpha and TCR beta cDNA libraries with sample barcodes and UMIs. Via MiXCR, TCRdb re-called the 5' RACE reads, giving one row per CDR3 protein. The table includes more than 75,000 distinct CDR3 sequences, 14% detected once. The receptor was derived from an adult woman who had mild COVID-19 (a few samples of this study predate the infection). Cell type and time point are not known. The genes are TRBV3-1 and TRBJ2-1, with D tentatively TRBD2 (6 bases). Specimen: PBMCs or a T cell subset sorted from them (not recorded which). This CDR3 is CASSQDPGLTYNEQFF. Written as DNA, the CDR3 is TGTGCCAGCAGCCAAGATCCGGGACTCACCTACAATGAGCAGTTCTTC.